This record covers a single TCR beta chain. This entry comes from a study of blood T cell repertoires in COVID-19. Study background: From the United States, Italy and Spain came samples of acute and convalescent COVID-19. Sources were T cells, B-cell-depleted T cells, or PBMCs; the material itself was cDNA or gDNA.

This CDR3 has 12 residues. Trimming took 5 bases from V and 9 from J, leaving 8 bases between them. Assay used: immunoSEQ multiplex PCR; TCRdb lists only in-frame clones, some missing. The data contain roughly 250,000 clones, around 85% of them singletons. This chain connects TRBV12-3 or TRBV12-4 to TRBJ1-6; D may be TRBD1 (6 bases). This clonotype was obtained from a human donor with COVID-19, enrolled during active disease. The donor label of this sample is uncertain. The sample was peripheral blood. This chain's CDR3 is CASSRGISPLHF. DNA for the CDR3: TGTGCCAGCAGTAGGGGGATTTCACCCCTCCACTTT.